These T cell receptor beta chains were read from a single sample in a study of cytomegalovirus exposure and HLA in healthy donors. Method: immunoSEQ multiplex PCR; TCRdb's copy keeps in-frame clones and lacks some. The data contain some 150,000 clones, 77% of them singletons. Sequencing was done on a sample of PBMCs. The receptors were sampled from a female donor in good health and CMV-seronegative. Each CDR3 is given with its conserved first and last residue. The D gene is left open where the match is weak. Where a row states a size, it is once, few, many or the class of an expanded clone; other rows omit it.

j_call,d_call,clone_size,v_call,cdr3_nt,cdr3_aa
TRBJ2-7,.,.,TRBV28,TGTGCCAGCAGCACGGGATACGAGCAGTACTTC,CASSTGYEQYF
TRBJ2-2,TRBD2,.,TRBV7-6,TGTGCCAGCGGCTTAGTGCCTAGCGGGAGCGGGGAGCTGTTTTTT,CASGLVPSGSGELFF
TRBJ2-7,TRBD1,.,TRBV5-6,TGTGCCAGCAGCTTGGCCCTTGGGACAGGGAGTTACGAGCAGTACTTC,CASSLALGTGSYEQYF
TRBJ1-5,TRBD1,.,TRBV25-1,TGTGCCAGCAGTGCCGACAGGGCTTCTTGTAATAGCAATCAGCCCCAGCATTTT,CASSADRASCNSNQPQHF
TRBJ1-6,TRBD1,once,TRBV30,TGTGCCTGGAAGGGACAGCTGAATTCACCCCTCCACTTT,CAWKGQLNSPLHF
TRBJ1-2,.,.,TRBV13,TGTGCCAGCAGCTTAGGTCGGGGGGCCGTGAACTATGGCTACACCTTC,CASSLGRGAVNYGYTF
TRBJ1-3,.,.,TRBV19,TGTGCCAGTACTTTAGACCCAGGCTCGGACACCATATATTTT,CASTLDPGSDTIYF
TRBJ1-4,.,few,TRBV4-1,TGCGCCAGCAGCAGCGGGGTAGGGAATGAAAAACTGTTTTTT,CASSSGVGNEKLFF
TRBJ2-1,TRBD1,.,TRBV5-1,TGCGCCAGCAGCTTGGGGCAGGGGGCGCGGAATGAGCAGTTCTTC,CASSLGQGARNEQFF
TRBJ2-3,TRBD2,.,TRBV7-3,TGTGCCAGCACCGGGGGGGCCGGCACAGATACGCAGTATTTT,CASTGGAGTDTQYF
TRBJ2-3,TRBD2,.,TRBV10-1,TGCGCCAGCAGTGGGGAAAGCGGGAGGGAGGGAGATACGCAGTATTTT,CASSGESGREGDTQYF
TRBJ2-7,.,few,TRBV30,TGTGCCTGGGGAGACTACGAGCAGTACTTC,CAWGDYEQYF
TRBJ1-3,.,few,TRBV11-2,TGTGCCAGCAGCTTAGTGGTACTTGGGAGAGCTGGAAACACCATATATTTT,CASSLVVLGRAGNTIYF
TRBJ1-1,TRBD1,.,TRBV5-6,TGTGCCAGCAGCTTGAGGTCTTTAGGGACAGGATTGAACACTGAAGCTTTCTTT,CASSLRSLGTGLNTEAFF
TRBJ2-2,.,.,TRBV7-6,TGTGCCAGCAGCCCTCGGGGGACCGGGGAGCTGTTTTTT,CASSPRGTGELFF
TRBJ2-7,TRBD2,.,TRBV5-4,TGTGCCAGCAGCCCGACGATAGCGGGAGGGCTCTCCTACGAGCAGTACTTC,CASSPTIAGGLSYEQYF
TRBJ2-5,.,.,TRBV7-7,TGTGCTAGCAGCTTAGGTTTCGCGGGAAGCGAAGAGACCCAGTACTTC,CASSLGFAGSEETQYF
TRBJ1-1,TRBD1,.,TRBV7-2,TGTGCCAGCAGTCCGCCGGGACAGGGAACCCCTTTGAACACTGAAGCTTTCTTT,CASSPPGQGTPLNTEAFF
TRBJ1-1,TRBD1,.,TRBV29-1,TGCAGCGTTAGCCGGGACAGGGATAGTACTGAAGCTTTCTTT,CSVSRDRDSTEAFF
TRBJ1-2,TRBD1,.,TRBV5-1,TGCGCCAGCAGCAGGGACAGCCAAGCTAACTATGGCTACACCTTC,CASSRDSQANYGYTF
TRBJ1-6,TRBD1,.,TRBV19,TGTGCCAGTAGCCTACAGGGGAAGCTAAATAATTCACCCCTCCACTTT,CASSLQGKLNNSPLHF
TRBJ2-1,TRBD2,.,TRBV5-4,TGTGCCAGCAGCTTGGACGCGGGAGGATCCTACAATGAGCAGTTCTTC,CASSLDAGGSYNEQFF
TRBJ1-5,.,.,TRBV27,TGTGCCAGCAGCCCTCGGGGGATCAATCAGCCCCAGCATTTT,CASSPRGINQPQHF
TRBJ1-6,.,once,TRBV19,TGTGCCAGTAGTATCCGGGGGGTTAATTCACCCCTCCACTTT,CASSIRGVNSPLHF
TRBJ2-7,.,.,TRBV25-1,TGTGCCAGCAGTGAATTTGGGCCGTCAGGGGTCTCCTACGAGCAGTACTTC,CASSEFGPSGVSYEQYF
TRBJ2-3,TRBD2,.,TRBV4-3,TGCGCCAGCAGCCAAGAGGGAGGGGTCCAAAGCACAGATACGCAGTATTTT,CASSQEGGVQSTDTQYF
TRBJ2-7,TRBD1,.,TRBV7-9,TGTGCCAGCAGCTGGGGACAGGAATCCTACGAGCAGTACTTC,CASSWGQESYEQYF
TRBJ2-5,.,.,TRBV7-2,TGTGCCAGCAGTTGGGACTTTAGGGGGACCCAGTACTTC,CASSWDFRGTQYF
TRBJ2-7,TRBD1,once,TRBV5-8,TGTGCCAGCAGCTTGAGCGGGACAGGGTTCTACGAGCAGTACTTC,CASSLSGTGFYEQYF
TRBJ1-1,.,.,TRBV6-5,TGTGCCAGCAGTCCCGAGCTAGTTTCCACTGAAGCTTTCTTT,CASSPELVSTEAFF
TRBJ2-2,TRBD1,few,TRBV5-6,TGTGCCAGCAGCAAGGACCCCACAGGGGGCTCTGTCGGGGAGCTGTTTTTT,CASSKDPTGGSVGELFF
TRBJ2-1,.,few,TRBV19,TGTGCCAGTAGTATAGATAGCAGAGAGCAGTTCTTC,CASSIDSREQFF
TRBJ2-7,.,once,TRBV20-1,TGCAGTGCCCAGGCCTCCTACGAGCAGTACTTC,CSAQASYEQYF
TRBJ1-5,.,.,TRBV19,TGTGCCAGTAGTGTCCGGGATTTCAATCAGCCCCAGCATTTT,CASSVRDFNQPQHF
TRBJ2-5,TRBD2,few,TRBV2,TGTGCCAGCAGTGTCGGGACTAGCAGAGAGACCCAGTACTTC,CASSVGTSRETQYF
TRBJ2-2,TRBD1,.,TRBV7-6,TGTGCCAGCAGCGGCGCCCCCGGGCCAGGGGGCACCGGGGAGCTGTTTTTT,CASSGAPGPGGTGELFF
TRBJ1-1,TRBD1,once,TRBV27,TGTGCCAGCAGTATACAGGGGGCGGACACTGAAGCTTTCTTT,CASSIQGADTEAFF
TRBJ2-3,TRBD1,.,TRBV7-2,TGTGCCAGCAGCTTCTTAACAGGGGATGAAGATACGCAGTATTTT,CASSFLTGDEDTQYF
TRBJ2-2,.,.,TRBV15,TGTGCCACCCGACCGGAGGGCTTCACCGGGGAGCTGTTTTTT,CATRPEGFTGELFF
TRBJ1-1,.,few,TRBV5-1,TGCGCCAGCAGCTCCCCGGGACTAGAAGCTTTCTTT,CASSSPGLEAFF
TRBJ2-1,.,.,TRBV7-2,TGTGCCAGCAGCTTAGCCGAGGGTACCTACAATGAGCAGTTCTTC,CASSLAEGTYNEQFF
TRBJ1-2,.,.,TRBV27,TGTGCCAGCAGCCAGCGGGGAGATGGCTACACCTTC,CASSQRGDGYTF
TRBJ2-7,.,.,TRBV5-4,TGTGCCAGCAGCTTTGGTTTGAGGGAGGATTCCTACGAGCAGTACTTC,CASSFGLREDSYEQYF
TRBJ2-5,TRBD2,few,TRBV2,TGTGCCAGCACCGGATTGGCGGGAGGATCTGGGACCCAGTACTTC,CASTGLAGGSGTQYF
TRBJ1-2,TRBD1,.,TRBV11-2,TGTGCCAGCAGCTACGAGGGACAGGGGAATGGCTACACCTTC,CASSYEGQGNGYTF
TRBJ1-1,TRBD1,few,TRBV7-2,TGTGCCAGCAGCTTAGGCCTATCGACAGGGGCGCGCGGAGAAGCTTTCTTT,CASSLGLSTGARGEAFF
TRBJ1-1,TRBD1,few,TRBV6-5,TGTGCCAGCAGATCCGGGACAGCCAACACTGAAGCTTTCTTT,CASRSGTANTEAFF
TRBJ2-2,.,.,TRBV9,TGTGCCAGCAGCGTAGTAGGGGAGGGGGGGGGCAGAGTTTATCAGTTCGCGAACACCGGGGAGCTGTTTTTT,CASSVVGEGGGRVYQFANTGELFF
TRBJ2-1,.,.,TRBV11-3,TGTGCCAGCAGCTTAGACCCTGGCGGCGGTTACAATGAGCAGTTCTTC,CASSLDPGGGYNEQFF
TRBJ2-1,.,.,TRBV7-9,TGTGCCAGCAGCCCCGGGTGGGAGCGGGCCTACAATGAGCAGTTCTTC,CASSPGWERAYNEQFF
TRBJ2-2,.,.,TRBV18,TGTGCCAGCTCACCACAGACACGTAACACCGGGGAGCTGTTTTTT,CASSPQTRNTGELFF
TRBJ2-5,TRBD1,.,TRBV7-9,TGTGCCAGCAGCTTAGTTGGGACAGGGTTCCAAGAGACCCAGTACTTC,CASSLVGTGFQETQYF
TRBJ2-5,.,.,TRBV4-1,TGCGCCAGCAGCCAAACGGGACTGAAGCAAGAGACCCAGTACTTC,CASSQTGLKQETQYF
TRBJ2-7,TRBD1,.,TRBV7-9,TGTGCCAGCAGCTCATCCGAGGGGCCAGGGGGCAGCTACGAGCAGTACTTC,CASSSSEGPGGSYEQYF
TRBJ1-5,TRBD1,.,TRBV19,TGTGCCAGTGACAGGGGAGATAGCAATCAGCCCCAGCATTTT,CASDRGDSNQPQHF
TRBJ1-2,.,.,TRBV7-3,TGTGCCAGCAGCCCCCAGACAGCAAACTATGGCTACACCTTC,CASSPQTANYGYTF
TRBJ1-6,TRBD1,.,TRBV30,TGTGCCTGGAATTCGGGACAGAACTACCAAAAGCCCTATAATTCACCCCTCCACTTT,CAWNSGQNYQKPYNSPLHF
TRBJ1-2,.,few,TRBV30,TGTGCCTGGAGTGTACGGGGGAACTATGGCTACACCTTC,CAWSVRGNYGYTF
TRBJ1-2,.,.,TRBV11-3,TGTGCCAGCAGCACCGGTACAGGGTCTGGCTACACCTTC,CASSTGTGSGYTF
TRBJ2-5,.,.,TRBV19,TGTGCCAGTAGTATTAATAGCGGTGAAGAGACCCAGTACTTC,CASSINSGEETQYF